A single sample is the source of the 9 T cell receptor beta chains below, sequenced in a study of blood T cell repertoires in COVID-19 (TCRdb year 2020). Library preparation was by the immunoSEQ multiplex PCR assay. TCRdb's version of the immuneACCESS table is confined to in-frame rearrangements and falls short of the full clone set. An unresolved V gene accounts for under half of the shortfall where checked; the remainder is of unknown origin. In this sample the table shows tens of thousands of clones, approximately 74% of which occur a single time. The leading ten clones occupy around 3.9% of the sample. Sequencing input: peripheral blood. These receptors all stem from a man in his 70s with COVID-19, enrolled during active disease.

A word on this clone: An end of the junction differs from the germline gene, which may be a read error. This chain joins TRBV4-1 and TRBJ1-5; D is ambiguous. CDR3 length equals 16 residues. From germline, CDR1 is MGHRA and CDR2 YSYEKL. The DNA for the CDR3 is TGCGCCAGCAGCCAAGATCGTTCGGCTTATAATCAGGCCCAGCATTTT. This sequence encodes CASSQDRSAYNQAQHF.

CDR3 loop: CASSLGHYAGQPQHF. The CDR3 coding sequence is TGTGCCAGCAGTTTAGGGCATTACGCCGGTCAGCCCCAGCATTTT. The V gene is TRBV27, the J gene TRBJ1-5; no clear D gene. The CDR3 loop spans 15 amino acids. The germline V gene has CDR1 MNHEY and CDR2 SMNVEV (reference sequence). Trimming took off 2 bases at V and 6 bases at J, with 14 bases between the two ends.

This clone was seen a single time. This CDR3 reads CAWGGGDHQPQHF. CDR3 bases: TGTGCCTGGGGAGGGGGCGATCATCAGCCCCAGCATTTT. The chain carries TRBV30 and TRBJ1-5; 7 nucleotides match TRBD1. This CDR3 is 13 amino acids long. Germline CDR1 is GTSNPN and CDR2 is SVGIG (reference sequence). V shed 5 bases and J 5 bases; nucleotides not matched to a gene: 6.

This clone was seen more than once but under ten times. The DNA for the CDR3 is TGTGCCAGCAGAGCAGCACAGGGGGCGGGCTATGGCTACACCTTC. Translation: CASRAAQGAGYGYTF. V gene TRBV28 combines with J gene TRBJ1-2; 9 nucleotides agree with TRBD1. CDR3 length: 15 amino acids. Germline V gene sequence: CDR1 MDHEN, CDR2 SYDVKM. Losses at the gene ends were 6 bases for V and 4 bases for J; bases not matched to a gene: 9.

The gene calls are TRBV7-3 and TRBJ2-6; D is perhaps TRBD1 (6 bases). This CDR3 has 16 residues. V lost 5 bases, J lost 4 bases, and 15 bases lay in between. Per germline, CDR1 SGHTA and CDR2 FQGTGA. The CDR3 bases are TGTGCCAGCAGCGCATACAGGGCGGAGGGGGCCAACGTCCTGACTTTC. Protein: CASSAYRAEGANVLTF.

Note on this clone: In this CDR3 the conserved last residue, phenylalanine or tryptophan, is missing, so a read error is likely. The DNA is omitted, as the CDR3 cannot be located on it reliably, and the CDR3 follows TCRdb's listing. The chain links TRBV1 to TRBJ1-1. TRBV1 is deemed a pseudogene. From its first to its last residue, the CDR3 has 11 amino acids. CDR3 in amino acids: CTSSQGRSSGD.

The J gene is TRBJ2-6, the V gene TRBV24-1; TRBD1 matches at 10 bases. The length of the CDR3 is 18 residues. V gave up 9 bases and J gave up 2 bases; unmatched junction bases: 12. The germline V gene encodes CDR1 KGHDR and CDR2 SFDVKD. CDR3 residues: CATGQTGQGFPGANVLTF. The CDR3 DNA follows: TGTGCCACCGGGCAAACGGGACAGGGGTTCCCTGGGGCCAACGTCCTGACTTTC.

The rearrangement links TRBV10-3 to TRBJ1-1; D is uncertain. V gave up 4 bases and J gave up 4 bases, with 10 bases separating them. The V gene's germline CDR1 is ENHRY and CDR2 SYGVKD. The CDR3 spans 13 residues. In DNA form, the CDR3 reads TGTGCCATCAGTGGGTACGGCGGCACTGAAGCTTTCTTT. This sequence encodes CAISGYGGTEAFF.

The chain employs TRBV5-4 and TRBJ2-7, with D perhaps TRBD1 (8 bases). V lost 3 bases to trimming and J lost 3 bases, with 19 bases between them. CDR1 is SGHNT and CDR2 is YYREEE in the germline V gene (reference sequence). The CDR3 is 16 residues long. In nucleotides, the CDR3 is TGTGCCAGCAGCTCCCAACAGGGGGGGACCCGCTACGAGCAGTACTTC. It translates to CASSSQQGGTRYEQYF. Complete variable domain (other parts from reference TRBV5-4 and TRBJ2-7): ETGVTQSPTHLIKTRGQQVTLRCSSQSGHNTVSWYQQALGQGPQFIFQYYREEENGRGNFPPRFSGLQFPNYSSELNVNALELDDSALYLCASSSQQGGTRYEQYFGPGTRLTVT.